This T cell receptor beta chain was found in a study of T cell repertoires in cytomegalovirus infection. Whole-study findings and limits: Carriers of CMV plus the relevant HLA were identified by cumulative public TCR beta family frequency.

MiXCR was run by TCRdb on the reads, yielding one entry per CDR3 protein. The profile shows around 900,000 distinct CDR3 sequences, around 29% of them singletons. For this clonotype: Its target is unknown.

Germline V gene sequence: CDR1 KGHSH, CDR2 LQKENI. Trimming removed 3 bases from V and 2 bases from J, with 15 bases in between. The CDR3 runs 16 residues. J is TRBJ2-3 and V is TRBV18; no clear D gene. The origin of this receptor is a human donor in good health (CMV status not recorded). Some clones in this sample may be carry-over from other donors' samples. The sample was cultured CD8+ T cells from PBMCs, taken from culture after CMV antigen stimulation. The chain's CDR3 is CASSPSRATSTDTQYF. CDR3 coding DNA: TGTGCCAGCTCACCGTCCCGGGCCACGTCCACAGATACGCAGTATTTT.